This T cell receptor beta chain was found in a study of T cell responses to AZD1222 COVID-19 vaccine. Study conclusions and caveats: Repertoires in all cases were sampled only once the peak T cell response had passed. Clonal diversity was possibly underestimated, and the donors were mostly white British, with more females. CD4 TCRs associated with vaccination spanned spike, dominating at 160-218 and 743-854.

CDR1 is SGHNT, CDR2 YYREEE, per germline (reference sequence). The CDR3 loop spans 16 amino acids. V lost 4 bases to trimming and J lost 5 bases; unmatched junction nucleotides: 14. The protocol was immunoSEQ multiplex PCR, while the TCRdb copy is restricted to in-frame clones and leaves out a portion. The sample contains some 100,000 clones, roughly 84% of which appear only once. With regard to this clone: Its specificity is unknown.

V is TRBV5-4 and J is TRBJ2-5; the match to TRBD1 covers 7 bases. The TCR was taken from an adult in good health. The specimen was peripheral blood, collected on day 0 of AZD1222 vaccination. The CDR3 reads CASSPRAGETGETQYF. The CDR3 coding sequence is TGTGCCAGCAGCCCTCGCGCCGGAGAGACAGGGGAGACCCAGTACTTC.